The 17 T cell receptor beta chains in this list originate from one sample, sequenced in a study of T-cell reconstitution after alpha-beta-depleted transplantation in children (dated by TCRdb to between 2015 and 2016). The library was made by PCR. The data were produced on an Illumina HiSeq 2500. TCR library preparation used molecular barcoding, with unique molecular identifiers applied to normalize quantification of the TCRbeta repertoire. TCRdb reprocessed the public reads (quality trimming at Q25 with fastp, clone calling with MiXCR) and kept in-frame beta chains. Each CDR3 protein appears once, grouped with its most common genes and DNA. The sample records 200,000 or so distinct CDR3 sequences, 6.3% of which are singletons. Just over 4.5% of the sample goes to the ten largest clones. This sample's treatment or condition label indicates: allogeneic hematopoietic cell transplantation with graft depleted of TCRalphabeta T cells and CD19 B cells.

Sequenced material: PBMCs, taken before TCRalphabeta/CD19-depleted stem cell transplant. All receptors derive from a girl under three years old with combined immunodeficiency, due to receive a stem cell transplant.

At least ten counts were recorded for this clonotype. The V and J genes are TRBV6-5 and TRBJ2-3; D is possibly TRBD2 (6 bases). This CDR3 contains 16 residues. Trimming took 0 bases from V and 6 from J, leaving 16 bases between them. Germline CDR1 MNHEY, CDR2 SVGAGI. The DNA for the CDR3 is TGTGCCAGCAGTTACTCCTCGGGCAGGGAGGTGGATACGCAGTATTTT. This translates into CASSYSSGREVDTQYF.

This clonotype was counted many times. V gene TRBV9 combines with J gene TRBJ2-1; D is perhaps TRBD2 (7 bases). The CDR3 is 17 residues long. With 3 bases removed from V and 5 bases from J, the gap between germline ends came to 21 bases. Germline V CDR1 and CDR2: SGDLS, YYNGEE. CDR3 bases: TGTGCCAGCAGCGGGTCCGACGGGGGGCGCCCCGACAATGAGCAGTTCTTC. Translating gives CASSGSDGGRPDNEQFF.

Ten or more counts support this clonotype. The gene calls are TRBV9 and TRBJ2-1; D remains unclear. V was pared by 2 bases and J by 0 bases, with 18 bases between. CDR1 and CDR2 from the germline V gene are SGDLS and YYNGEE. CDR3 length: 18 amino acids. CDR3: CASSVPSTLDDSYNEQFF. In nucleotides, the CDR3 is TGTGCCAGCAGCGTGCCTTCGACATTAGATGACTCCTACAATGAGCAGTTCTTC.

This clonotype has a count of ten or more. CDR3 DNA sequence: TGTGCCAGCACTCCGGGCAATGAGCAGTTCTTC. The encoded protein is CASTPGNEQFF. The rearrangement uses TRBV12-3 or TRBV12-4 and TRBJ2-1; no definite D call. Trimming removed 7 bases from V and 6 bases from J, with 7 bases in between. The CDR3 totals 11 residues.

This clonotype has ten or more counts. CDR3 sequence (DNA): TGCGCCAGCAGCTTGGCCGGACAGGGTGTATGGGAGCTGTTTTTT. Translated, it gives CASSLAGQGVWELFF. The V gene is TRBV5-1, the J gene TRBJ2-2; the match to TRBD1 covers 8 bases. There are 15 residues in the CDR3. CDR1 and CDR2 from the germline V gene are SGHRS and YFSETQ. The trim removed 0 bases at V and 9 bases at J, leaving 7 bases unmatched.

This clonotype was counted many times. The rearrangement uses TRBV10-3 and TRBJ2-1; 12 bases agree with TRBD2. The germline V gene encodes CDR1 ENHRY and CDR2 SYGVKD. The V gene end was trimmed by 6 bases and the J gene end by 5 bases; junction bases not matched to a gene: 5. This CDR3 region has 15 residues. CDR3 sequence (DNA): TGTGCCATCAGCTCCCGGACTAGCGGGAACAATGAGCAGTTCTTC. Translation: CAISSRTSGNNEQFF.

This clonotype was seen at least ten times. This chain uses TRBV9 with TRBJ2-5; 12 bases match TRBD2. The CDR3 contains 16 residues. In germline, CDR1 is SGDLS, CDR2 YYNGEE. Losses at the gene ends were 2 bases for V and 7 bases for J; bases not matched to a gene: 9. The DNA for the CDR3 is TGTGCCAGCAGCGTTGGGACTAGCGGGCCTAGCGGGACCCAGTACTTC. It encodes CASSVGTSGPSGTQYF.

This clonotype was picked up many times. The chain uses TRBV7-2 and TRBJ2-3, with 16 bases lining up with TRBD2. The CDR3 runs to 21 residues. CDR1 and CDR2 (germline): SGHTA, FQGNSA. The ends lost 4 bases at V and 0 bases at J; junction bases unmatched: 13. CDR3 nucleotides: TGTGCCAGCAGCTCGGGCCCTGGGACTAGCGGGAGGGCCGTAAGCACAGATACGCAGTATTTT. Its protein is CASSSGPGTSGRAVSTDTQYF.

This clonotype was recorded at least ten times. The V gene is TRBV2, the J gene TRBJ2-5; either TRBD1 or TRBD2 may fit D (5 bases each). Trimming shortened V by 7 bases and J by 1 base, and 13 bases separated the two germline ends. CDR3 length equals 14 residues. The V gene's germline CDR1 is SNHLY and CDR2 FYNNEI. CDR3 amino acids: CASKVEGTQETQYF. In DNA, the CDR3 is TGTGCCAGCAAAGTCGAAGGGACCCAAGAGACCCAGTACTTC.

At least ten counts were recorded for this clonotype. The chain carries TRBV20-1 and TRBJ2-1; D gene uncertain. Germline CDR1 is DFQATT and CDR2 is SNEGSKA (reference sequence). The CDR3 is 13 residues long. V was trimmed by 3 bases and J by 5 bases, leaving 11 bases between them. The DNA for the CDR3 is TGCAGTGCTAGCCCTAACCTAGACAATGAGCAGTTCTTC. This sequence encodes CSASPNLDNEQFF.

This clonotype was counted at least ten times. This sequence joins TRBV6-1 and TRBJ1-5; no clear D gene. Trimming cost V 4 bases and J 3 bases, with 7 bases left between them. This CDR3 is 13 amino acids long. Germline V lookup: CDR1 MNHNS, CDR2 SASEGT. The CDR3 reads CASSGQPNQPQHF. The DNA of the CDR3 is TGTGCCAGCAGTGGCCAGCCCAATCAGCCCCAGCATTTT.

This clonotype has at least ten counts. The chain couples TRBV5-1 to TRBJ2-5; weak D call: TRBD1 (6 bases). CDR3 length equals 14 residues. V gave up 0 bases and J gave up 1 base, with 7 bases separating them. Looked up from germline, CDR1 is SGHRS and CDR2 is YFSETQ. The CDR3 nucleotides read TGCGCCAGCAGCTTGGCGACAGGCCAAGAGACCCAGTACTTC. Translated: CASSLATGQETQYF.

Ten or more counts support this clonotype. The CDR3: CATSREGTGTDTQYF. The CDR3 bases are TGTGCCACCAGCAGGGAGGGGACTGGCACAGATACGCAGTATTTT. The V call is TRBV15, the J call TRBJ2-3; perhaps TRBD2 as D (6 bases). Germline V gene lookup returns CDR1 LNHNV and CDR2 YYDKDF (reference sequence). The CDR3 covers 15 residues. The V end was cut by 3 bases, the J end by 1 base, with 11 bases between.

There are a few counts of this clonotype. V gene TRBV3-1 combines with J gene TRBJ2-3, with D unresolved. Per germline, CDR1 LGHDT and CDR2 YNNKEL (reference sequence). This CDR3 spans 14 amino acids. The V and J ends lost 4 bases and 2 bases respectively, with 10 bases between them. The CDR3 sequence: CASSPLLNTDTQYF. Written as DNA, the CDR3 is TGTGCCAGCAGCCCTCTACTAAACACAGATACGCAGTATTTT.

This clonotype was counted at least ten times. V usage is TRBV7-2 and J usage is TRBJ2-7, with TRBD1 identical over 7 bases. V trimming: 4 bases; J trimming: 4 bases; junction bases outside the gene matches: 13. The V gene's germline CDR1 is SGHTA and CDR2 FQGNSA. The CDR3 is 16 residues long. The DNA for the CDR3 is TGTGCCAGCAGCTCAGAGGAAAGGGGGCCGGTATACGAGCAGTACTTC. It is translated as CASSSEERGPVYEQYF. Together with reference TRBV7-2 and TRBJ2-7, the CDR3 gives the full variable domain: GAGVSQSPSNKVTEKGKDVELRCDPISGHTALYWYRQSLGQGLEFLIYFQGNSAPDKSGLPSDRFSAERTGGSVSTLTIQRTQQEDSAVYLCASSSEERGPVYEQYFGPGTRLTVT.

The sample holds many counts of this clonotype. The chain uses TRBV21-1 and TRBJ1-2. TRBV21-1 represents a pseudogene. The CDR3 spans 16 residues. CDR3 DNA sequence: TGTGCCAGCAACAAGGGGAGGGCAGGCGATAACTATGGCTACACCTTC. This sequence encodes CASNKGRAGDNYGYTF.

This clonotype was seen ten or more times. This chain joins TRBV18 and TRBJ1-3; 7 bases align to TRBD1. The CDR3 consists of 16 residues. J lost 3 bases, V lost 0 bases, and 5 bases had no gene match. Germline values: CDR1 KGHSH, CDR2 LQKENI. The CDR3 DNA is TGTGCCAGCTCACCACCGGTTACAGGGGATGGAAACACCATATATTTT. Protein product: CASSPPVTGDGNTIYF.